Listed below are T cell receptor beta chains from one sample, sequenced in a study of T cells after yellow fever vaccination. In TCRdb, the 5' RACE reads were re-called with MiXCR into one record per CDR3 protein. The sample consists of over 45,000 distinct CDR3 sequences, approximately 5.7% of them appearing once. The specimen was PBMCs, either bulk or a sorted T-cell subset (CD4+, CD8+, memory, or dextramer-sorted; not recorded which), collected on the day of the yellow fever booster vaccination. The receptor set was obtained from a man aged 18 to 29 who received the YFV17D yellow fever vaccine. Each CDR3 is given with its conserved first and last residue.

v_gene	j_gene	CDR3aa
TRBV12-3/TRBV12-4	TRBJ1-5	CASSIQSNQPQHF
TRBV12-3/TRBV12-4	TRBJ1-2	CASSSRVSNYGYTF
TRBV7-2	TRBJ2-5	CASSRPSTVETQYF
TRBV5-1	TRBJ2-2	CASSFAGNTGELFF
TRBV4-2	TRBJ2-3	CASSQYSTSGDPDTQYF
TRBV11-2	TRBJ2-3	CASSLALSLDTQYF
TRBV20-1	TRBJ1-1	CSARQVMNTEAFF
TRBV7-2	TRBJ2-5	CASSFGGGVKGTQYF
TRBV4-3	TRBJ1-6	CASSLGRVGNSPLHF
TRBV5-1	TRBJ2-7	CASSLSWDPSYEQYF
TRBV4-1	TRBJ2-1	CASSQEFGGYNEQFF
TRBV27	TRBJ2-7	CASSPAGGRGEQYF
TRBV6-6	TRBJ1-6	CASSGDRVGQNSPLHF
TRBV7-2	TRBJ1-5	CASSSGTGVSQPQHF
TRBV7-9	TRBJ1-1	CASSLRGTEAFF
TRBV28	TRBJ2-1	CASKGGGGATQFF
TRBV12-3/TRBV12-4	TRBJ2-7	CASGEGAGSYEQYF
TRBV7-3	TRBJ2-1	CASSSSFGGSYNEQFF
TRBV18	TRBJ2-4	CASSSLHLTDIQYF
TRBV7-9	TRBJ2-1	CASSAGDTIVNEQFF
TRBV7-9	TRBJ2-7	CASSYGSYEQYF
TRBV5-1	TRBJ1-3	CASTRDRAGNTIYF
TRBV4-1	TRBJ2-1	CASSPGTSGAHEQFF
TRBV7-3	TRBJ2-3	CASSIWGNADTQYF
TRBV27	TRBJ2-1	CASSLSGDIEQFF
TRBV4-1	TRBJ2-6	CASSLLGAGSGANVLTF
TRBV6-5	TRBJ1-5	CASSTGGQSNQPQHF
TRBV6-2/TRBV6-3	TRBJ2-2	CASSFLLTRTGRIKAGELFF
TRBV19	TRBJ2-2	CASSINNGELFF
TRBV2	TRBJ2-3	CASSVLTSGSTDTQYF
TRBV29-1	TRBJ2-1	CSVEDVSAYNEQFF
TRBV21-1	TRBJ2-3	CASSKEGWNRASTDTQYF
TRBV11-2	TRBJ2-7	CASSSYVSYEQYF
TRBV6-6	TRBJ1-4	CASSYGAQAHEKLFF
TRBV7-9	TRBJ2-7	CASSLGGDSYEQYF
TRBV15	TRBJ2-7	CATSRGPDSFYEQYF
TRBV29-1	TRBJ1-5	CRQGAVNQPQHF
TRBV12-3/TRBV12-4	TRBJ1-5	CASSLLIGSNQPQHF
TRBV4-1	TRBJ2-3	CASSQVPEATLEQYF
TRBV6-6	TRBJ2-5	CASSYPRWDAGLLGTQYF